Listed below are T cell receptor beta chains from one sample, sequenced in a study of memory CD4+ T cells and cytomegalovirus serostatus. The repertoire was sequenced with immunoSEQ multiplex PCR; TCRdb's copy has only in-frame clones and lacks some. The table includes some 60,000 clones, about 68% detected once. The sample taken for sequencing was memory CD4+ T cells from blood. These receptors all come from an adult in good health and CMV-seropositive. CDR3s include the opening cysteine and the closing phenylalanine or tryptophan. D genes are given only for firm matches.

CASSRTGITEAFF | TGTGCCAGCTCACGAACAGGGATCACTGAAGCTTTCTTT | TRBV18 | - | TRBJ1-1
CASSEPQGDGYGYTF | TGTGCCAGTAGTGAACCCCAGGGGGACGGATATGGCTACACCTTC | TRBV19 | TRBD1 | TRBJ1-2
CASSLGTSGIGADTQYF | TGCGCCAGCAGCTTGGGGACTAGCGGGATCGGGGCAGATACGCAGTATTTT | TRBV5-1 | TRBD2 | TRBJ2-3
CASSLVLAGYNEQFF | TGCGCCAGCAGCTTGGTACTAGCGGGATACAATGAGCAGTTCTTC | TRBV5-1 | TRBD2 | TRBJ2-1
CASSLIGELFF | TGTGCCAGCAGTTTAATCGGGGAGCTGTTTTTT | TRBV28 | - | TRBJ2-2
CASSSKGSYGYTF | TGTGCCAGCAGCTCAAAGGGGTCCTATGGCTACACCTTC | TRBV14 | - | TRBJ1-2
CASSSRGLGEQYF | TGTGCCAGCAGCTCAAGGGGGTTGGGCGAGCAGTACTTC | TRBV14 | - | TRBJ2-7
CSVGGRDGYTF | TGCAGCGTGGGGGGGCGGGATGGCTACACCTTC | TRBV29-1 | - | TRBJ1-2
CASSISSGTQTGTQYF | TGTGCCAGCAGCATTTCTAGCGGCACCCAAACGGGTACGCAGTATTTT | TRBV5-4 | TRBD2 | TRBJ2-3
CASRGTGSSYEQYF | TGTGCCAGCAGGGGGACAGGTAGCTCCTACGAGCAGTACTTC | TRBV28 | TRBD1 | TRBJ2-7
CASSSRVGMNTEAFF | TGTGCCAGCAGCTCGAGGGTTGGGATGAACACTGAAGCTTTCTTT | TRBV9 | - | TRBJ1-1
CASSEPGQTEAFF | TGTGCCAGCAGTGAACCCGGACAGACGGAAGCTTTCTTT | TRBV25-1 | - | TRBJ1-1
CASSLRGVSYNEQFF | TGTGCCAGCAGCTTGAGGGGAGTGTCCTACAATGAGCAGTTCTTC | TRBV11-3 | - | TRBJ2-1
CASSQNRRLSEAFF | TGTGCCAGCTCCCAAAACAGGCGCCTTTCTGAAGCTTTCTTT | TRBV6-5 | - | TRBJ1-1
CASSLTGDFEAFF | TGTGCCAGCAGTTTGACAGGGGACTTTGAAGCTTTCTTT | TRBV6-1 | TRBD1 | TRBJ1-1
CATSRQSNEKLFF | TGTGCCACCAGCAGGCAGTCTAATGAAAAACTGTTTTTT | TRBV15 | - | TRBJ1-4
CASSSPAARGGYTF | TGTGCCAGCAGTTCCCCCGCCGCCCGTGGTGGCTACACCTTC | TRBV28 | - | TRBJ1-2
CASIPLPSGTEAFF | TGTGCCAGCATTCCCCTCCCTTCGGGAACTGAAGCTTTCTTT | TRBV6-1 | - | TRBJ1-1
CASSPWDFGTPETQYF | TGTGCCAGCTCACCGTGGGATTTCGGGACTCCAGAGACCCAGTACTTC | TRBV18 | - | TRBJ2-5
CASSISQGYGYTF | TGTGCCAGTAGTATCAGTCAGGGATACGGCTACACCTTC | TRBV19 | - | TRBJ1-2
CASSLATATDTQYF | TGTGCCAGCAGCTTAGCGACCGCTACAGATACGCAGTATTTT | TRBV7-9 | - | TRBJ2-3
CATDSSYEQYF | TGTGCCACCGACAGTTCCTACGAGCAGTACTTC | TRBV28 | - | TRBJ2-7
CAIGGTAAGNTIYF | TGTGCCATCGGAGGGACAGCGGCTGGAAACACCATATATTTT | TRBV2 | TRBD1 | TRBJ1-3